This T cell receptor beta chain emerged from a study of vaccination effects on CD4 cells after COVID-19 (dated by TCRdb to between 2022 and 2023). The study in broad terms: Each participant got two doses of an mRNA SARS-CoV-2 vaccine, either BNT162b2 or mRNA-1273. SARS-CoV-2 spike-specific CD4+ TCR repertoires were compared before and after mRNA vaccination in COVID-19 convalescent patients and in infection-naive vaccine recipients. The Oncomine TCR Beta short-read assay on an Illumina iSeq 100 was used to sequence cultures from other donors in the study. A total of 9 to 11 COVID-19 convalescent patients and a handful of SARS-CoV-2-naive healthy vaccine recipients were included in the full study. Paper-wide results and their limitations: Both infection-induced and vaccine-induced clones contracted markedly at late post-vaccination timepoints, which is consistent with waning T cell responses. The study was limited by a small number of convalescent patients and lacked early post-infection timepoints. Among healthy vaccine recipients, nearly all vaccine-induced clones were SARS-CoV-2 mono-reactive, and only 1 of 255 was cross-reactive with common cold coronaviruses.

Library prep was done by the immunoSEQ multiplex PCR assay. TCR beta CDR3 sequencing was performed on DNA from the cultured, isolated CD4+ T cells. In the paper's pipeline: Non-productive TCR sequences were removed, reads were trimmed to the CDR3 region, and CDR3s of at least 7 amino acids were retained. Antigen-specific clonotypes were identified using the MANAFEST web app by comparison of expansion in peptide wells against reference cultures. For clones to be considered positive, expansion at FDR<0.05 versus reference and all other wells, an odds ratio above 5, and a frequency above 0.1% in two replicate wells were required. Clonotypes significantly expanded in SARS-CoV-2 spike wells and in at least one common cold coronavirus spike condition were defined as cross-reactive. CDR3 similarity was assessed by Levenshtein distance with the stringdist R package, and unrooted trees were built with ape in R 3.6.1. TCRdb re-hosts the immuneACCESS table, in-frame sequences only. Its copies lack some clones; in the studies checked, an unresolved V gene accounts for under half of them, and the cause for the rest is not known. V and J calls and clone size follow that table, whereas D and trimming were derived from the DNA. The sample profile shows around 71,000 clones; approximately 72% of them were found once. The biggest ten clones account for 4% of the sample.

This clone was counted a single time. Its antigen is still unknown. No base quality values were provided; no much bigger clone lies one nucleotide off. In the ViraFEST assay, PBMC were stimulated with viral peptide pools, and antigen-specific CD4+ T cell clonotypes were then identified by expansion using TCR sequencing. After less than eleven days of culture, CD4+ T cells were isolated with the EasySep CD4+ T cell isolation kit. Negative nucleocapsid antibody results before and after vaccination confirmed that the healthy vaccine recipients had no prior SARS-CoV-2 infection. About 2 million PBMC per well were cultured in IMDM with around 5% human AB serum, around 10 IU/ml IL-2 and gentamicin, plus 10 ug/ml peptides. Half of the culture medium was replaced with fresh IL-2-containing medium on days 3 and 7. Unless noted otherwise, every peptide stimulation condition was grown in triplicate wells. PBMC were separated from whole blood using Ficoll-Paque Plus gradient centrifugation and were then either cryopreserved at -140C or used fresh. The overlapping peptide pools covered the spike proteins of SARS-CoV-2 and of the common cold coronaviruses HCoV-NL63, HCoV-OC43 and HCoV-229E. Genomic DNA was extracted from cultured CD4+ T cells with the QIAamp micro DNA kit.

V is clipped by 0 bases and J by 4 bases, and the sequence between their germline boundaries is 7 bases long. Inclusive of the bounding cysteine and valine, the CDR3 is 13 residues long. Only the CDR3 portion is preserved as DNA: 39 bases, with reading frame beginning at the first base. The germline V gene (reference sequence) provides CDR1 LNHNV and CDR2 YYDKDF. Specimen: CD4+ T cells from PBMCs cultured with HCoV-OC43 spike peptides, collected before COVID-19 vaccination. The sample's cell subset or site label, decoded: HCoV-OC43 spike overlapping peptide pool stimulation. The origin of this receptor is a human donor who received a COVID-19 vaccine. The rearrangement joined TRBV15 to TRBJ2-7; the D element might be TRBD1 or TRBD2, as each aligns at 5 bases. The nucleotide sequence reads TGTGCCACCAGCAGAGAGAGGGGTTACGAGCAGTACGTC. Translated, it reads CATSRERGYEQYV.